The 9 T cell receptor beta chains given below trace back to one sample, sequenced in a study of T cells after yellow fever vaccination. One entry per CDR3 protein results from TCRdb running MiXCR on the 5' RACE reads. The sample lists 250,000 to 400,000 distinct CDR3 sequences, approximately 4% seen once, with 15% to 20% in the top ten. Sequencing used PBMCs, obtained 15 days after the yellow fever booster vaccination. These TCRs come from a man aged 18-30 years who received the YFV17D yellow fever vaccine.

This clonotype has at least ten counts. The chain uses TRBV20-1 and TRBJ1-5; no reliable D call. The CDR3 totals 16 residues. Germline lookup yields CDR1 DFQATT and CDR2 SNEGSKA (reference sequence). The V and J ends lost 8 bases and 0 bases respectively, with 20 bases between them. CDR3 region: CSSYRAVEYSNQPQHF. CDR3 in DNA: TGCAGTTCCTATAGGGCGGTGGAATATAGCAATCAGCCCCAGCATTTT.

This clonotype was detected many times. The chain is built from TRBV10-3 and TRBJ2-3; maybe TRBD2 (7 bases). V lost 10 bases and J 4 bases, leaving 15 bases between the germline ends. Germline V lookup: CDR1 ENHRY, CDR2 SYGVKD. The CDR3 is made up of 13 amino acids. CDR3 nucleotide sequence: TGTGCCACACGAGAGGGGGGGGCAGATACGCAGTATTTT. Translated: CATREGGADTQYF.

In its sample, this clonotype was seen a few times. J is TRBJ2-5 and V is TRBV29-1; D remains ambiguous. Germline CDR1 and CDR2: SQVTM and ANQGSEA. The CDR3 contains 12 residues. V lost 4 bases and J lost 5, with 11 bases in between. For the CDR3, the DNA is TGCAGCGTTGTGCTGGGTTGGGAGACCCAGTACTTC. Protein product: CSVVLGWETQYF.

Regarding this clonotype: This may be a read error: a much more frequent sequence differs by one nucleotide. Since the CDR3 does not end with the conserved phenylalanine or tryptophan, this likely comes from a read error. The chain uses TRBV5-1 and TRBJ1-5; the D gene is possibly TRBD1 (6 bases). Deletions cut 0 bases from V and 5 bases from J, with 12 bases between. CDR3 length: 15 residues. CDR1 is SGHRS and CDR2 is YFSETQ in the germline V gene. The CDR3 region has the DNA TGCGCCAGCAGCTTGGGGTGGGGGCGAGATCAGCCCCAGCATATT. Protein: CASSLGWGRDQPQHI.

This clonotype has more than one count but fewer than ten. The CDR3 loop reads CATSREGTEAFF. CDR3 coding DNA: TGTGCCACCAGCAGAGAGGGCACTGAAGCTTTCTTT. V gene TRBV15 combines with J gene TRBJ1-1; no firm D call. Germline V gene lookup returns CDR1 LNHNV and CDR2 YYDKDF (reference sequence). V dropped 0 bases and J dropped 4 bases, with 3 bases sitting between them. The CDR3 loop spans 12 amino acids.

This clonotype has just a few counts. The V and J genes are TRBV5-1 and TRBJ2-5, with 8 nucleotides matching TRBD2. V shed 6 bases and J 1 base; nucleotides not matched to a gene: 14. The CDR3 extends over 17 amino acids. In germline, CDR1 is SGHRS, CDR2 YFSETQ. CDR3 sequence reads: CASKLPRGVGGQETQYF. CDR3 bases: TGCGCCAGCAAGTTGCCGCGGGGGGTCGGGGGCCAAGAGACCCAGTACTTC.

This clonotype was observed a handful of times. V and J are TRBV7-6 and TRBJ1-5; D gene ambiguous. Between the trimmed V and J ends, which lost 1 base and 3 bases, there was a span of 7 bases. The CDR3 is made up of 14 amino acids. CDR1 and CDR2 (germline): SGHVS, FNYEAQ. DNA for the CDR3: TGTGCCAGCAGCTTAGGGAGCTTCAATCAGCCCCAGCATTTT. This translates into CASSLGSFNQPQHF.

This clonotype has more than one count but fewer than ten. This rearrangement joins TRBV11-2 to TRBJ2-5, with D unclear. The CDR3 length is 13 residues. CDR1 SGHAT and CDR2 FQNNGV come from the germline V gene. V lost 2 bases to trimming and J lost 4 bases, with 8 bases between them. CDR3 in DNA: TGTGCCAGCAGCTTACTTCTATCAGAGACCCAGTACTTC. Translation gives CASSLLLSETQYF.

The V call is TRBV5-1, the J call TRBJ1-4; D is perhaps TRBD1 (6 bases). The length of the CDR3 is 17 residues. Trimming shortened V by 4 bases and J by 8 bases, and 24 bases separated the two germline ends. Germline V gene data show CDR1 as SGHRS and CDR2 as YFSETQ. CDR3 sequence reads: CASSPGLQGGGGEKLFF. The CDR3 region has the DNA TGCGCCAGCAGCCCCGGCCTACAGGGAGGAGGGGGGGAAAAACTGTTTTTT.